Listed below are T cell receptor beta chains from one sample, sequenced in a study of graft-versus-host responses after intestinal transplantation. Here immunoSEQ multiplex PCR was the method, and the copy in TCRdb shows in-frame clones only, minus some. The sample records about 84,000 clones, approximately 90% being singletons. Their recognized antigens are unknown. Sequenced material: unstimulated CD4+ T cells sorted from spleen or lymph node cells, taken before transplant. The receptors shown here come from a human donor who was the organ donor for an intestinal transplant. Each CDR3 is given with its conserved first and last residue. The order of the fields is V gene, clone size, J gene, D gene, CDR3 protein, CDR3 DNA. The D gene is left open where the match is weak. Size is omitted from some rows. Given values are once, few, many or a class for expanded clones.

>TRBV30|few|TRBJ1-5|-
CAWSATENQPQHF
TGTGCCTGGAGTGCGACTGAAAATCAGCCCCAGCATTTT
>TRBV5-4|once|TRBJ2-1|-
CASSLVPLYNEQFF
TGTGCCAGCAGCTTGGTACCCCTATACAATGAGCAGTTCTTC
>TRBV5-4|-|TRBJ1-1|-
CASSLAAGFTEAFF
TGTGCCAGCAGCTTGGCCGCGGGGTTCACTGAAGCTTTCTTT
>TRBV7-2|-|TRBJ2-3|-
CASSWGPRDTQYF
TGTGCCAGCAGCTGGGGGCCCCGGGATACGCAGTATTTT
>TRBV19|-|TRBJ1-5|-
CASSGAQGNQPQHF
TGTGCCAGTAGTGGGGCGCAGGGGAATCAGCCCCAGCATTTT
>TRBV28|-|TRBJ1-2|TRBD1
CASSLGGQRGWNGYTF
TGTGCCAGCAGTTTGGGGGGACAGCGGGGGTGGAATGGCTACACCTTC
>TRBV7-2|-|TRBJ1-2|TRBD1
CASSLDRGGYGYTF
TGTGCCAGCAGCTTAGACAGGGGTGGCTATGGCTACACCTTC
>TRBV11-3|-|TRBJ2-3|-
CASSLAASTDTQYF
TGTGCCAGCAGCTTGGCGGCTAGCACAGATACGCAGTATTTT
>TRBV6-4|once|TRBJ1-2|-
CASITGYASGYTF
TGTGCCAGCATCACAGGGTACGCGAGTGGCTACACCTTC
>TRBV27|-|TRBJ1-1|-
CASSLWGSYRLNTEAFF
TGTGCCAGCAGTTTATGGGGCAGTTATCGGCTGAACACTGAAGCTTTCTTT
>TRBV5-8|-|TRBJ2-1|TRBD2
CASSLESIGLVTVNEQFF
TGTGCCAGCAGCTTGGAGTCTATCGGACTAGTCACGGTGAATGAGCAGTTCTTC
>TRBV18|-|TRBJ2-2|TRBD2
CASSFSREAGELFF
TGTGCCAGCTCATTTTCCCGGGAGGCCGGGGAGCTGTTTTTT
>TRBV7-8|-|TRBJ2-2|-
CASSLAGAGELFF
TGTGCCAGCAGCTTAGCAGGGGCCGGGGAGCTGTTTTTT
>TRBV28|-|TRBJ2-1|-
CASSFLVSWVARTRNEQFF
TGTGCCAGCAGTTTTTTAGTGAGTTGGGTGGCAAGGACTCGCAATGAGCAGTTCTTC
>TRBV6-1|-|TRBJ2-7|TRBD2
CASSVLAGGAYEQYF
TGCGCCAGCAGTGTACTAGCGGGAGGTGCCTACGAGCAGTACTTC
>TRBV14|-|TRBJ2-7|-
CASSQDTVAGSYYEQYF
TGTGCCAGCAGCCAAGATACTGTGGCTGGGAGCTACTACGAGCAGTACTTC
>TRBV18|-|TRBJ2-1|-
CASSPLATSYNEQFF
TGTGCCAGCTCTCCTCTAGCGACATCCTACAATGAGCAGTTCTTC
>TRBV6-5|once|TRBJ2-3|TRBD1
CASKSQGAPTDTQYF
TGTGCCAGTAAATCACAGGGGGCGCCGACAGATACGCAGTATTTT
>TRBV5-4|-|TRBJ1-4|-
CASSLGEGGKLFF
TGTGCCAGCAGCTTGGGGGAGGGGGGAAAACTGTTTTTT
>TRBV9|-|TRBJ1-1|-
CASSVDVGRGGTEAFF
TGTGCCAGCAGCGTAGATGTTGGGAGGGGCGGCACTGAAGCTTTCTTT
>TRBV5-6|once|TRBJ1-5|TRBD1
CASSFGRGHSQPQHF
TGTGCCAGCAGCTTCGGCAGGGGGCACAGTCAGCCCCAGCATTTT
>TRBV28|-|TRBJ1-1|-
CASRRQGALNTEAFF
TGTGCCAGCAGGAGGCAAGGGGCCCTAAACACTGAAGCTTTCTTT
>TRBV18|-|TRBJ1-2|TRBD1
CASSPLPQGLYGYTF
TGTGCCAGCTCACCCCTCCCACAGGGGCTCTATGGCTACACCTTC
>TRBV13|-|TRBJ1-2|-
CASSLRGGYGYTF
TGTGCCAGCAGCTTAAGGGGCGGCTATGGCTACACCTTC
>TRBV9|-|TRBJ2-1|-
CASSVRDWNNEQFF
TGTGCCAGCAGCGTTCGGGACTGGAACAATGAGCAGTTCTTC